The 18 T cell receptor beta chains presented below share a single source sample, sequenced in a study of beta chain features in type 1 diabetes (dated by TCRdb to 2016 to 2019). Paper-wide results and their limitations: A moderate but significant shortening of TCRB CDR3 length was observed in type 1 diabetes patients in all four CD4+ subsets.

Libraries were constructed by the immunoSEQ multiplex PCR assay. All of the isolated RNA was reverse transcribed with the High Capacity cDNA Reverse Transcription Kit, so expressed TCRB transcripts were sequenced. What TCRdb holds here is the immuneACCESS table cut down to in-frame rearrangements. Part of the clones is not present; checked against another copy, under half of the missing clones reflect an unresolved V gene, and the others are unexplained. This sample is represented by hundreds of thousands of clones; roughly an eighth of them were singletons. The ten largest clones add up to 0.04% of the sample. Their antigens are not known. The specimen was naive CD4+ T cells from blood. This specimen's cell subset or site label, interpreted: true naive CD4+ T cells. The receptor source for this set is a man between 18 and 29 years old with type 1 diabetes.

This clone was picked up a small number of times. The gene calls are TRBV7-9 and TRBJ2-7; 8 positions match TRBD1. With 6 bases clipped from V and 4 bases from J, the junction kept 2 bases outside the gene matches. This CDR3 has 12 amino acids. Germline assignment: CDR1 SEHNR and CDR2 FQNEAQ (reference sequence). CDR3 bases: TGTGCCAGCAGTACAGGGGGGTACGAGCAGTACTTC. This codes for CASSTGGYEQYF.

Only a few counts were recorded for this clone. This sequence joins TRBV5-1 and TRBJ1-6; a possible D gene is TRBD1 (6 bases). V was shortened by 0 bases and J by 7 bases, with 17 bases between the two germline ends. Germline V lookup: CDR1 SGHRS, CDR2 YFSETQ. The CDR3 sequence is 17 residues long. CDR3 region: CASSLDSLGTPNSPLHF. The CDR3 nucleotides read TGCGCCAGCAGCTTGGATTCTTTAGGGACACCCAATTCACCCCTCCACTTT.

The CDR3 DNA reads TGTGCCAGCTCACCCGGACCCGCGGGGGAGATTGAGCAGTTCTTC. Encoded protein: CASSPGPAGEIEQFF. V is TRBV18 and J is TRBJ2-1, with 7 nucleotides matching TRBD2. CDR3 size: 15 residues. From germline, CDR1 is KGHSH and CDR2 LQKENI. Trimming at V came to 3 bases and at J to 9 bases, leaving 11 bases not matched to a gene.

The gene calls are TRBV7-2 and TRBJ2-1, with 11 bases that match TRBD1. This CDR3 is built from 15 residues. The trim removed 4 bases at V and 7 bases at J, leaving 6 bases unmatched. CDR1 SGHTA and CDR2 FQGNSA come from the germline V gene. CDR3 bases: TGTGCCAGCAGCTCCCGGACAGGGGGCTGGAATGAGCAGTTCTTC. It encodes CASSSRTGGWNEQFF.

V is TRBV29-1 and J is TRBJ1-1; D is ambiguous. The length of the CDR3 is 13 residues. V was trimmed by 5 bases and J by 0 bases, leaving 10 bases between them. Germline lookup yields CDR1 SQVTM and CDR2 ANQGSEA. The CDR3 reads CSVQKVMNTEAFF. DNA for the CDR3: TGCAGCGTTCAGAAGGTAATGAACACTGAAGCTTTCTTT.

This clone turned up a few times. The chain joins TRBV29-1 to TRBJ1-3; 7 nucleotides line up with TRBD1. V trimming: 7 bases; J trimming: 3 bases; junction bases outside the gene matches: 3. Germline V lookup: CDR1 SQVTM, CDR2 ANQGSEA. This CDR3 contains 12 residues. DNA of the CDR3: TGCAGCGCAGGGACAGATGGAAACACCATATATTTT. Translating gives CSAGTDGNTIYF. Variable domain in full (rest from reference TRBV29-1 and TRBJ1-3): SAVISQKPSRDICQRGTSLTIQCQVDSQVTMMFWYRQQPGQSLTLIATANQGSEATYESGFVIDKFPISRPNLTFSTLTVSNMSPEDSSIYLCSAGTDGNTIYFGEGSWLTVV.

This chain connects TRBV10-3 to TRBJ1-2; D is perhaps TRBD1 (5 bases). Per the germline V gene, CDR1 is ENHRY and CDR2 is SYGVKD. V dropped 4 bases and J dropped 12 bases, with 21 bases sitting between them. CDR3 length equals 14 residues. The CDR3 sequence is CAISGSRDVGRDTF. The CDR3 DNA reads TGTGCCATCAGTGGGTCCCGGGACGTCGGAAGGGACACCTTC.

The CDR3 is CAWSAGPSAAYEQYF. CDR3 sequence (DNA): TGTGCCTGGAGTGCTGGGCCTAGCGCGGCCTACGAGCAGTACTTC. This rearrangement joins TRBV30 to TRBJ2-7; TRBD2 is a possible D gene (6 bases). The CDR3 sequence is 15 residues long. Germline V CDR1 and CDR2: GTSNPN, SVGIG (reference sequence). With 1 base removed from V and 2 bases from J, the gap between germline ends came to 15 bases.

This chain links TRBV10-3 with TRBJ2-1; 7 positions agree with TRBD1. The V gene end was trimmed by 4 bases and the J gene end by 3 bases; junction bases not matched to a gene: 6. Germline V lookup: CDR1 ENHRY, CDR2 SYGVKD. The length of the CDR3 is 15 residues. Here the CDR3 reads CAISGGQPRYNEQFF. CDR3 DNA sequence: TGTGCCATCAGTGGGGGACAGCCACGCTACAATGAGCAGTTCTTC.

The V call is TRBV6-5, the J call TRBJ1-2, with TRBD1 matching 8 bases. The CDR3 spans 14 residues. Germline-derived CDR1 and CDR2 are MNHEY and SVGAGI. V lost 5 bases, J lost 4 bases, and 6 bases stayed unmatched. The chain's CDR3 is CASSKDRVRYGYTF. CDR3 nucleotides: TGTGCCAGCAGTAAGGACAGGGTCCGCTATGGCTACACCTTC.

The chain couples TRBV9 to TRBJ1-1; D remains ambiguous. This CDR3 spans 13 amino acids. Per the germline V gene, CDR1 is SGDLS and CDR2 is YYNGEE. The V end lost 0 bases, the J end lost 8 bases, and 11 bases lay between the germline ends. As DNA, the CDR3 is TGTGCCAGCAGCGTAGTGTCTGGAGGCGAAGCTTTCTTT. This translates into CASSVVSGGEAFF.

The sample holds a few counts of this clone. This chain connects TRBV19 to TRBJ2-2, with TRBD1 as a possible D gene (7 bases). Germline V gene sequence: CDR1 LNHDA, CDR2 SQIVND (reference sequence). V was shortened by 5 bases and J by 1 base, with 11 bases between the two germline ends. The CDR3 extends over 15 amino acids. Here the CDR3 DNA reads TGTGCCAGTAGTGGGGGGACAGTGAACACCGGGGAGCTGTTTTTT. The encoded protein is CASSGGTVNTGELFF.

This clone showed up just a few times. The V gene is TRBV5-4, the J gene TRBJ2-1; TRBD2 agrees at 7 bases. This CDR3 comprises 15 residues. V trimming: 0 bases; J trimming: 5 bases; junction bases outside the gene matches: 5. In germline, CDR1 is SGHNT, CDR2 YYREEE (reference sequence). This chain's CDR3 is CASSLVREYNNEQFF. The CDR3 DNA is TGTGCCAGCAGCTTGGTGCGGGAGTACAACAATGAGCAGTTCTTC.

Notes on this clone: In the same sample, other DNA sequences code for this CDR3. This chain uses TRBV6-5 with TRBJ1-1, with a tentative D call TRBD1 (6 bases). The CDR3 runs 14 residues. Deletions cut 0 bases from V and 5 bases from J, with 10 bases between. Germline-derived CDR1 and CDR2 are MNHEY and SVGAGI. The CDR3 reads CASSYSPGDTEAFF. In nucleotides, the CDR3 is TGTGCCAGCAGTTACTCCCCAGGGGATACTGAAGCTTTCTTT.

This clone was counted only a few times. This chain connects TRBV18 to TRBJ2-5, with TRBD2 matching over 15 bases. CDR3 length equals 16 residues. Germline CDR1 reads KGHSH; CDR2 reads LQKENI. Trimming took 2 bases from V and 4 from J; bases not matched to a gene: 2. CDR3 nucleotides: TGTGCCAGCTCACCAGCGGGACTAGCGGGGGGAGAGACCCAGTACTTC. Residues: CASSPAGLAGGETQYF. Full variable domain (rest looked up from reference TRBV18 and TRBJ2-5): NAGVMQNPRHLVRRRGQEARLRCSPMKGHSHVYWYRQLPEEGLKFMVYLQKENIIDESGMPKERFSAEFPKEGPSILRIQQVVRGDSAAYFCASSPAGLAGGETQYFGPGTRLLVL.

This sequence joins TRBV10-1 and TRBJ2-5, with D uncertain. V was shortened by 3 bases and J by 7 bases, with 12 bases between the two germline ends. The CDR3 runs 13 residues. Germline CDR1 is WNHNN and CDR2 is SYGVQD (reference sequence). Here the CDR3 DNA reads TGCGCCAGCAGTGATGGCCGGATTTTGACCCAGTACTTC. Translation: CASSDGRILTQYF.

The chain recombines TRBV7-2 with TRBJ2-1; D is perhaps TRBD2 (5 bases). From germline, CDR1 is SGHTA and CDR2 FQGNSA. CDR3 length equals 13 residues. Trimming took 3 bases from V and 7 from J, leaving 10 bases between them. In DNA form, the CDR3 reads TGTGCCAGCAGCTTCGGGGAAGGGAATGAGCAGTTCTTC. Translating gives CASSFGEGNEQFF.

The chain recombines TRBV25-1 with TRBJ1-1, with D possibly TRBD1 on 6 matching bases. The CDR3 is 13 residues long. V lost 4 bases to trimming and J lost 4 bases, with 10 bases between them. CDR1 is MGHDK, CDR2 SYGVNS, per germline. The CDR3 bases are TGTGCCAGCAGTGCTCAGGGGTTCACTGAAGCTTTCTTT. Its translation is CASSAQGFTEAFF.